The text below deals with one TCR beta chain. This entry is derived from a study of blood T cell repertoires in COVID-19. Study in general: Whether acute or convalescent, the COVID-19 samples came from the United States, Italy and Spain. PBMCs, B-cell-depleted T cells, or T cells were the source of the cDNA or gDNA that made up the material.

Trimming cost V 4 bases and J 7 bases, with 10 bases left between them. Looked up from germline, CDR1 is SGDLS and CDR2 is YYNGEE. The CDR3 extends over 12 amino acids. Authors' processing steps: Amplification of reference gene primers was used by the study to estimate nucleated cell counts. The repertoire was sequenced with immunoSEQ multiplex PCR; TCRdb's copy has only in-frame clones and lacks some. Clone size and V and J calls were adopted from that table, with D and trimming inferred from the DNA. This sample carries about 190,000 clones, around 86% of them seen once, and the ten largest clones take around 6.1%.

Sequences were obtained from peripheral blood. The sequence was collected from a woman aged 40 to 50 with acute or convalescent COVID-19. The rearrangement uses TRBV9 and TRBJ2-3; D is uncertain. This chain's CDR3 is CASSPTINTQYF. The CDR3 nucleotides are TGTGCCAGCAGCCCCACAATAAATACGCAGTATTTT.